The entry that follows covers one TCR beta chain sequence. Its cognate antigen is unknown. This entry belongs to a study of T-cell reconstitution after alpha-beta-depleted transplantation in children. Germline V gene lookup returns CDR1 MGHRA and CDR2 YSYEKL. This CDR3 spans 14 amino acids. V lost 2 bases, J lost 3 bases, and 9 bases lay in between. Notes on the study in general: Recipient T cells and thymic progenitors that survived were the source of the high TCRbeta diversity seen at day 60 in some patients. It was reported that alpha-beta T cells came from several hundred expanded graft clones (about two months after transplant). Diversity and T-cell counts at one year after transplant derived mostly from new T cells.

This sample's TCRbeta library carried unique molecular identifier barcodes. Each CDR3 protein is one row after TCRdb ran MiXCR on the PCR reads. The data contain about 540,000 distinct CDR3 sequences, 25% to 30% of them singletons. The chain employs TRBV4-1 and TRBJ2-3; a possible D gene is TRBD2 (5 bases). This material consisted of PBMCs, taken before TCRalphabeta/CD19-depleted stem cell transplant. This sequence was found in a boy under two years old with Wiskott-Aldrich syndrome, due to receive a stem cell transplant. The CDR3: CASSQFGKTDTQYF. CDR3 coding DNA: TGCGCCAGCAGCCAATTCGGGAAGACAGATACGCAGTATTTT.